This paragraph reports one TCR beta chain. What it binds is unknown. CDR1 is SGHAT, CDR2 FQNNGV, per germline. The ends were cut back, 5 bases at V and 4 bases at J, with 11 bases in the middle. The CDR3 extends over 14 amino acids. The data derive from a study of cytomegalovirus exposure and HLA in healthy donors. The method was immunoSEQ multiplex PCR; TCRdb's version includes in-frame clones alone and lacks a portion of them. The sample contains over 20,000 clones, around 97% of which appear only once. General observations from the study: Through in vitro validation, a few CMV-associated chains were shown to be specific for CMV antigens. Cytomegalovirus association was listed for about 150 TCR beta chains.

The chain employs TRBV11-2 and TRBJ2-2; no clear D gene. What was sequenced was PBMCs. The source is a man aged 25-45 years in good health and CMV-seropositive. As DNA, the CDR3 is TGTGCCAGCAGCCCTCTCCGCGGCACCGGGGAGCTGTTTTTT. Encoded protein: CASSPLRGTGELFF. Based on the CDR3 plus reference TRBV11-2 and TRBJ2-2, the full variable domain is EAGVAQSPRYKIIEKRQSVAFWCNPISGHATLYWYQQILGQGPKLLIQFQNNGVVDDSQLPKDRFSAERLKGVDSTLKIQPAKLEDSAVYLCASSPLRGTGELFFGEGSRLTVL.